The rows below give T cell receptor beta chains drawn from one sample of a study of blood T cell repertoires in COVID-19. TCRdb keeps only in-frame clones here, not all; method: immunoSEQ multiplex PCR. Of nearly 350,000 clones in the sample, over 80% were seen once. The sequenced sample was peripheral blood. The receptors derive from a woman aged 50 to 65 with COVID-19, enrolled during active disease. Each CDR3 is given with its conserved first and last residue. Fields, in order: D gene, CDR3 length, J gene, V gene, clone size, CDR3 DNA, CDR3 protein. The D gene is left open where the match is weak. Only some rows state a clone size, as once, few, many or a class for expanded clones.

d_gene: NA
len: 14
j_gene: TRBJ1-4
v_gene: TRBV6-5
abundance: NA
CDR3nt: TGTGCCAGCAGTTACCGGGACAAGAATGAAAAACTGTTTTTT
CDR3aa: CASSYRDKNEKLFF

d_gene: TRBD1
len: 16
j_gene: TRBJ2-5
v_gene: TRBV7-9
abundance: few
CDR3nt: TGTGCCAGCAGCCCGACAGGGTCCTATGGACAAGAGACCCAGTACTTC
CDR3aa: CASSPTGSYGQETQYF

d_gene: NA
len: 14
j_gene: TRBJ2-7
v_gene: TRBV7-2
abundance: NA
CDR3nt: TGTGCCAGCAGCTTATCAGGGCAAACTGGGGAGCAGTACTTC
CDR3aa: CASSLSGQTGEQYF

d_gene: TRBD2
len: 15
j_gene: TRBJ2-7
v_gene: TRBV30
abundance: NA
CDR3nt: TGTGCCTGGAGTGTAGCGGGAGCCGCAACCTACGAGCAGTACTTC
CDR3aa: CAWSVAGAATYEQYF

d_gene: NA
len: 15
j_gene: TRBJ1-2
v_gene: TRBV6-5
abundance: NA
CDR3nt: TGTGCCAGCAGTCGGGACCGGGACTTAAACTATGGCTACACCTTC
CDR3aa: CASSRDRDLNYGYTF

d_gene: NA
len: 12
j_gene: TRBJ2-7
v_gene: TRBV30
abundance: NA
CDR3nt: TGTGCCTGGTCCGGGACACTGTGGGAGCAGTACTTC
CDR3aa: CAWSGTLWEQYF

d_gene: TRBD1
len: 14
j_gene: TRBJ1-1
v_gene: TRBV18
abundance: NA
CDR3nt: TGTGCCAGCTCACCGACAGGGGGACGGGTTGAAGCTTTCTTT
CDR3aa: CASSPTGGRVEAFF

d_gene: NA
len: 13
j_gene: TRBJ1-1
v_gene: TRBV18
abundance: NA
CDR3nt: TGTGCCAGCTCCCTAGGAGAGAACACTGAAGCTTTCTTT
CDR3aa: CASSLGENTEAFF

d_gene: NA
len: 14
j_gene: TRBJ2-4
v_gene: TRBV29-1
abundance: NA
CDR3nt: TGCAGCGTTTATACTGGAGGGCCAAAAAACATTCAGTACTTC
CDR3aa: CSVYTGGPKNIQYF

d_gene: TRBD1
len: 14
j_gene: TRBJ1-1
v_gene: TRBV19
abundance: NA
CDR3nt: TGTGCCAGTAGTACAAGACAGGGGGTCACTGAAGCTTTCTTT
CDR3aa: CASSTRQGVTEAFF

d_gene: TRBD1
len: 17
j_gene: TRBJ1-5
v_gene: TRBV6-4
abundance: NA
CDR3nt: TGTGCCAGCAGTGACGGGACAGGGTCTAGGGAAAATCAGCCCCAGCATTTT
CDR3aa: CASSDGTGSRENQPQHF

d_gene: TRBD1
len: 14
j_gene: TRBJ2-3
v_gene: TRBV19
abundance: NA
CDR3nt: TGTGCCAGTACCCAGAGACAGGGTTCAGATACGCAGTATTTT
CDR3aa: CASTQRQGSDTQYF

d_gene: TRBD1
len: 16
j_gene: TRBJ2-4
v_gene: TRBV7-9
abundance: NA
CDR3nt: TGTGCCAGCAGCTTAAGGGACAGGTTAGCCAAAAACATTCAGTACTTC
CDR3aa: CASSLRDRLAKNIQYF

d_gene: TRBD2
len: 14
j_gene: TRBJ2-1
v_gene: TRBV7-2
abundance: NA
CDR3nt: TGTGCCAGCAGCTTATCCCTCGGGGACGGGGGGAAGTTCTTC
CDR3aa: CASSLSLGDGGKFF

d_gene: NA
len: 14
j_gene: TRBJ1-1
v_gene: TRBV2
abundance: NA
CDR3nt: TGTGCCAGCAGGAGGACAGCGTCGGGTACTGAAGCTTTCTTT
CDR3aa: CASRRTASGTEAFF

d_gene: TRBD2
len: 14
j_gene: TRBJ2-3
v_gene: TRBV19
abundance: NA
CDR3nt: TGTGCCAGTAGTTGGGCGGGAGCAGCAGATACGCAGTATTTT
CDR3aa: CASSWAGAADTQYF

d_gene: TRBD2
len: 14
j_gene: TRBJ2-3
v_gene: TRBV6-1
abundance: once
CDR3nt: TGTGCCAGCAGTGAGGTAGCGGGAAGGAATACGCAGTATTTT
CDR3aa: CASSEVAGRNTQYF

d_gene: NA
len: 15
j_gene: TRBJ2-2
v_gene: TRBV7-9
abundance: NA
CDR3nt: TGTGCCAGCAGCCCTACCTCACGGAACACCGGGGAGCTGTTTTTT
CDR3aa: CASSPTSRNTGELFF

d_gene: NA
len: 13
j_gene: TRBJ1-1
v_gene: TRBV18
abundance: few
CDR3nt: TGTGCCAGCTCACCAAAGGGAGGGACTGAAGCTTTCTTT
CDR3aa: CASSPKGGTEAFF

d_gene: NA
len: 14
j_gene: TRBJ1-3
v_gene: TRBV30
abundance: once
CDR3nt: TGTGCCTGGAGTGCGCAGGGATTTGGAAACACCATATATTTT
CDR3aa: CAWSAQGFGNTIYF

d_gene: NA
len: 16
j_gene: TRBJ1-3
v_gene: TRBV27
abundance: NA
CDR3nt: TGTGCCAGCAGTCCAAACCATGACAGCTCTGGAAACACCATATATTTT
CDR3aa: CASSPNHDSSGNTIYF

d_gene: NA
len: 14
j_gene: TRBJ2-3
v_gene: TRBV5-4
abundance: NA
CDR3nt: TGTGCCAGCAGCTTGAGCGGGTCCACAGATACGCAGTATTTT
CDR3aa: CASSLSGSTDTQYF

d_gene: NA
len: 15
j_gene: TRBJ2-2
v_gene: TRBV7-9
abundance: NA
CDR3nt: TGTGCCAGCAGCCGAACAGGGTCTTTAACCGGGGAGCTGTTTTTT
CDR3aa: CASSRTGSLTGELFF

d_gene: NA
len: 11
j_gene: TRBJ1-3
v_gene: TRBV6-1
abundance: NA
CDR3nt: TGTGCCAGCAGTGAAATAGGGGCGATAGGTTTT
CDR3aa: CASSEIGAIGF

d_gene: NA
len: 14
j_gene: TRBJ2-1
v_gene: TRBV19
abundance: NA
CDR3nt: TGTGCCAGTAGTCCGGCCCAGTACAGGAATGAGCAGTTCTTC
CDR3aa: CASSPAQYRNEQFF

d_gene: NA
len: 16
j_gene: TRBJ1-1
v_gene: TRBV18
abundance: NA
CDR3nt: TGTGCCAGCTCACTAATCGGACCCCCGGGGGACACTGAAGCTTTCTTT
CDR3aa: CASSLIGPPGDTEAFF

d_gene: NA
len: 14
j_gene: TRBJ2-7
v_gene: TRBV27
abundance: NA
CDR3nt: TGTGCCAGCAGCCAGACTGATCCACGGAACGAGCAGTACTTC
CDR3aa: CASSQTDPRNEQYF

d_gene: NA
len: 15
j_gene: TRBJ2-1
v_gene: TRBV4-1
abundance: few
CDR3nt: TGCGCCAGCAGCCAAGGGACTAGGGACAACAATGAGCAGTTCTTC
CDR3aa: CASSQGTRDNNEQFF

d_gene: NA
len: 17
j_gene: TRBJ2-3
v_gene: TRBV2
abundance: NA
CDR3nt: TGTGCCAGCAGCACGACCTTCAGGACTCTGGGCACAGATACGCAGTATTTT
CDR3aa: CASSTTFRTLGTDTQYF